This is a list of T cell receptor beta chains from one sample in a study of T-cell reconstitution after alpha-beta-depleted transplantation in children. Via MiXCR, TCRdb re-called the PCR reads, giving one row per CDR3 protein. Here the sample spans around 580,000 distinct CDR3 sequences, over 25% being singletons. Sequencing used PBMCs, obtained before TCRalphabeta/CD19-depleted stem cell transplant. The receptors stem from a boy younger than two with Wiskott-Aldrich syndrome, due to receive a stem cell transplant. Each CDR3 is given with its conserved first and last residue. Fields, in order: D gene, CDR3 length, V gene, J gene, clone size, CDR3 DNA, CDR3 protein. The D gene is left open where the match is weak. Part of the rows lack a size; the others show once, few, many or a class for expanded clones.

D gene: TRBD1
CDR3 length: 16
V gene: TRBV28
J gene: TRBJ1-1
clone size: -
CDR3 DNA: TGTGCCAGCCCCCAAACACGGACAGGGGGGAGCACTGAAGCTTTCTTT
CDR3 protein: CASPQTRTGGSTEAFF

D gene: -
CDR3 length: 17
V gene: TRBV5-1
J gene: TRBJ1-2
clone size: -
CDR3 DNA: TGCGCCAGCAGCTTGCCCCATCCCGGGGGGTCGGCTGGCGGCTACACCTTC
CDR3 protein: CASSLPHPGGSAGGYTF

D gene: -
CDR3 length: 14
V gene: TRBV20-1
J gene: TRBJ1-1
clone size: -
CDR3 DNA: TGCAGTGCTAGAGCAGGAGTTGTTTATACTGAAGCTTTCTTT
CDR3 protein: CSARAGVVYTEAFF

D gene: -
CDR3 length: 18
V gene: TRBV7-8
J gene: TRBJ2-1
clone size: -
CDR3 DNA: TGTGCCAGCAGCTTAGGAGCCAACCGGGTTGGGGGATACAATGAGCAGTTCTTC
CDR3 protein: CASSLGANRVGGYNEQFF

D gene: -
CDR3 length: 15
V gene: TRBV5-1
J gene: TRBJ2-2
clone size: -
CDR3 DNA: TGCGCCAGCAGCTTGGCCTCCTCGGTCCCCGGGGAGCTGTTTTTT
CDR3 protein: CASSLASSVPGELFF

D gene: -
CDR3 length: 19
V gene: TRBV2
J gene: TRBJ2-4
clone size: -
CDR3 DNA: TGTGCCAGCAGTTTAGATCATGACGTGACATGGGAGGCCAAAAACATTCAGTACTTC
CDR3 protein: CASSLDHDVTWEAKNIQYF

D gene: TRBD2
CDR3 length: 17
V gene: TRBV10-2
J gene: TRBJ2-1
clone size: -
CDR3 DNA: TGCGCCAGCAGTGAGTCGCCTAGCGGGAGGGCCTACAATGAGCAGTTCTTC
CDR3 protein: CASSESPSGRAYNEQFF

D gene: -
CDR3 length: 12
V gene: TRBV20-1
J gene: TRBJ2-1
clone size: -
CDR3 DNA: TGCAGTGCTACATACAGGGTCAATGAGCAGTTCTTC
CDR3 protein: CSATYRVNEQFF

D gene: TRBD2
CDR3 length: 15
V gene: TRBV5-1
J gene: TRBJ2-1
clone size: -
CDR3 DNA: TGCGCCAGCAGCTTCAGCGGGGGGGACTACAATGAGCAGTTCTTC
CDR3 protein: CASSFSGGDYNEQFF

D gene: TRBD1
CDR3 length: 14
V gene: TRBV6-5
J gene: TRBJ1-2
clone size: -
CDR3 DNA: TGTGCCAGCAGTTACGCGACAGGGAACTATGGCTACACCTTC
CDR3 protein: CASSYATGNYGYTF

D gene: TRBD2
CDR3 length: 18
V gene: TRBV6-5
J gene: TRBJ2-1
clone size: -
CDR3 DNA: TGTGCCAGCAGTTACTTCCCCGGACTAGCGGGAATCTACAATGAGCAGTTCTTC
CDR3 protein: CASSYFPGLAGIYNEQFF

D gene: -
CDR3 length: 14
V gene: TRBV12-3/TRBV12-4
J gene: TRBJ1-2
clone size: -
CDR3 DNA: TGTGCCAGCAGGGGAACGGGGGCGCGCGCCACCTACACCTTC
CDR3 protein: CASRGTGARATYTF

D gene: TRBD1
CDR3 length: 14
V gene: TRBV5-1
J gene: TRBJ1-1
clone size: -
CDR3 DNA: TGCGCCAGCAGCCTGACAGGGTCGTACACTGAAGCTTTCTTT
CDR3 protein: CASSLTGSYTEAFF

D gene: -
CDR3 length: 14
V gene: TRBV2
J gene: TRBJ1-5
clone size: -
CDR3 DNA: TGTGCCAGCAGTGAAGCGGACCGCAATCAGCCCCAGCATTTT
CDR3 protein: CASSEADRNQPQHF

D gene: TRBD2
CDR3 length: 13
V gene: TRBV20-1
J gene: TRBJ2-1
clone size: -
CDR3 DNA: TGCAGTGCGAAGCGGGAGGGCGACAATGAGCAGTTCTTC
CDR3 protein: CSAKREGDNEQFF

D gene: -
CDR3 length: 15
V gene: TRBV3-1
J gene: TRBJ2-7
clone size: few
CDR3 DNA: TGTGCCAGCAGCCAAGATTCGACAAACCCCTACGAGCAGTACTTC
CDR3 protein: CASSQDSTNPYEQYF

D gene: -
CDR3 length: 12
V gene: TRBV5-1
J gene: TRBJ2-3
clone size: few
CDR3 DNA: TGCGCCAGCAGCTTAATGCGAGATACGCAGTATTTT
CDR3 protein: CASSLMRDTQYF

D gene: TRBD2
CDR3 length: 14
V gene: TRBV6-1
J gene: TRBJ2-3
clone size: -
CDR3 DNA: TGTGCCAGCAGTAGCGGGAGGGTCGCAGATACGCAGTATTTT
CDR3 protein: CASSSGRVADTQYF

D gene: -
CDR3 length: 14
V gene: TRBV5-1
J gene: TRBJ2-5
clone size: few
CDR3 DNA: TGCGCCAGCAGCTTGACGGCTGGAAAAGAGACCCAGTACTTC
CDR3 protein: CASSLTAGKETQYF

D gene: -
CDR3 length: 12
V gene: TRBV5-1
J gene: TRBJ1-6
clone size: few
CDR3 DNA: TGCGCCAGCAGCTCGGCCACCGGGTCCCTCCACTTT
CDR3 protein: CASSSATGSLHF

D gene: TRBD2
CDR3 length: 16
V gene: TRBV7-6
J gene: TRBJ2-1
clone size: -
CDR3 DNA: TGTGCCAGCAGCTTAGTGTGGAGCGGGGATTACAATGAGCAGTTCTTC
CDR3 protein: CASSLVWSGDYNEQFF

D gene: TRBD2
CDR3 length: 15
V gene: TRBV11-2
J gene: TRBJ2-5
clone size: few
CDR3 DNA: TGTGCCAGCAGCTTAGGGGGACTAGCGGGAGAGACCCAGTACTTC
CDR3 protein: CASSLGGLAGETQYF

D gene: TRBD1
CDR3 length: 17
V gene: TRBV5-1
J gene: TRBJ2-5
clone size: -
CDR3 DNA: TGCGCCAGCACCTCCTCGGGTTTAGGGACAGGAAAAGAGACCCAGTACTTC
CDR3 protein: CASTSSGLGTGKETQYF

D gene: TRBD2
CDR3 length: 13
V gene: TRBV20-1
J gene: TRBJ2-1
clone size: few
CDR3 DNA: TGCAGTGCTAACGCGGGAGCGGGGCATGAGCAGTTCTTC
CDR3 protein: CSANAGAGHEQFF

D gene: -
CDR3 length: 15
V gene: TRBV5-1
J gene: TRBJ2-7
clone size: -
CDR3 DNA: TGCGCCAGCAGCTTGGCCATAGGGGGGAGTTCCGAGCAGTACTTC
CDR3 protein: CASSLAIGGSSEQYF

D gene: -
CDR3 length: 14
V gene: TRBV5-1
J gene: TRBJ2-3
clone size: few
CDR3 DNA: TGCGCCAGCAGCACAGTGACTAGCACAGATACGCAGTATTTT
CDR3 protein: CASSTVTSTDTQYF

D gene: -
CDR3 length: 15
V gene: TRBV7-6
J gene: TRBJ2-6
clone size: -
CDR3 DNA: TGTGCCAGCAGCTTAGGATCTCTTGGGGCCAACGTCCTGACTTTC
CDR3 protein: CASSLGSLGANVLTF

D gene: -
CDR3 length: 12
V gene: TRBV5-1
J gene: TRBJ2-4
clone size: -
CDR3 DNA: TGCGCCAGCAGCTTACAGGGAAACATTCAGTACTTC
CDR3 protein: CASSLQGNIQYF

D gene: -
CDR3 length: 16
V gene: TRBV7-2
J gene: TRBJ1-3
clone size: -
CDR3 DNA: TGTGCCAGCAGCGCTCGAGGTGGGGTTTCTGGAAACACCATATATTTT
CDR3 protein: CASSARGGVSGNTIYF

D gene: TRBD2
CDR3 length: 16
V gene: TRBV9
J gene: TRBJ2-7
clone size: -
CDR3 DNA: TGTGCCAGCAGCGAGGAGGGACTAGCGGCACCCTACGAGCAGTACTTC
CDR3 protein: CASSEEGLAAPYEQYF

D gene: TRBD1
CDR3 length: 16
V gene: TRBV7-3
J gene: TRBJ2-1
clone size: -
CDR3 DNA: TGTGCCAGCAGCTTAAAATCGGACAGGGCCTACAATGAGCAGTTCTTC
CDR3 protein: CASSLKSDRAYNEQFF

D gene: -
CDR3 length: 15
V gene: TRBV5-6
J gene: TRBJ2-7
clone size: few
CDR3 DNA: TGTGCCAGCACCCAAATGTCGGGGCTATCCTACGAGCAGTACTTC
CDR3 protein: CASTQMSGLSYEQYF

D gene: -
CDR3 length: 14
V gene: TRBV12-3/TRBV12-4
J gene: TRBJ1-2
clone size: few
CDR3 DNA: TGTGCCAGCAGTACCCGGGACGGAGGCTATGGCTACACCTTC
CDR3 protein: CASSTRDGGYGYTF

D gene: -
CDR3 length: 16
V gene: TRBV9
J gene: TRBJ2-2
clone size: -
CDR3 DNA: TGTGCCAGCAGCGTGGGTGCGGACCCGAGGACCGGGGAGCTGTTTTTT
CDR3 protein: CASSVGADPRTGELFF

D gene: -
CDR3 length: 12
V gene: TRBV24-1
J gene: TRBJ2-1
clone size: few
CDR3 DNA: TGTGCCACCAGTGATTCCCGTCGTGAGCAGTTCTTC
CDR3 protein: CATSDSRREQFF

D gene: -
CDR3 length: 13
V gene: TRBV7-2
J gene: TRBJ1-3
clone size: -
CDR3 DNA: TGTGCCAGCAGCCGTAAGAGACTAAACACCATATATTTT
CDR3 protein: CASSRKRLNTIYF

D gene: -
CDR3 length: 14
V gene: TRBV29-1
J gene: TRBJ1-3
clone size: few
CDR3 DNA: TGCAGCGCCAGGTGGGGGGTTTCTGGAAACACCATATATTTT
CDR3 protein: CSARWGVSGNTIYF

D gene: TRBD2
CDR3 length: 16
V gene: TRBV6-1
J gene: TRBJ2-3
clone size: -
CDR3 DNA: TGTGCCAGCAGCCTCTGGCGGGGAGGGCCGTCCGATACGCAGTATTTT
CDR3 protein: CASSLWRGGPSDTQYF

D gene: TRBD1
CDR3 length: 15
V gene: TRBV24-1
J gene: TRBJ2-6
clone size: few
CDR3 DNA: TGTGCCACCGGGACAGGAGTCTCTGGGGCCAACGTCCTGACTTTC
CDR3 protein: CATGTGVSGANVLTF

D gene: -
CDR3 length: 15
V gene: TRBV5-1
J gene: TRBJ2-1
clone size: few
CDR3 DNA: TGCGCCAGCAGCGGGGAAGGGGTGGCCTACAATGAGCAGTTCTTC
CDR3 protein: CASSGEGVAYNEQFF

D gene: -
CDR3 length: 18
V gene: TRBV6-1
J gene: TRBJ2-7
clone size: few
CDR3 DNA: TGTGCCAGCAGTGAAGCTAGAGCCTTAAACCTAGACCTCTACGAGCAGTACTTC
CDR3 protein: CASSEARALNLDLYEQYF

D gene: -
CDR3 length: 12
V gene: TRBV10-3
J gene: TRBJ1-1
clone size: few
CDR3 DNA: TGTGCCATCAGTGTGCCCGGGGCGGGAGCTTTCTTT
CDR3 protein: CAISVPGAGAFF

D gene: -
CDR3 length: 15
V gene: TRBV12-3/TRBV12-4
J gene: TRBJ1-5
clone size: -
CDR3 DNA: TGTGCCAGCAGTCCCGCGGGGGGAAACAATCAGCCCCAGCATTTT
CDR3 protein: CASSPAGGNNQPQHF

D gene: -
CDR3 length: 14
V gene: TRBV20-1
J gene: TRBJ2-7
clone size: -
CDR3 DNA: TGCAGTGCTAGAAGGCGACAGAAAATCTACGAGCAGTACTTC
CDR3 protein: CSARRRQKIYEQYF

D gene: -
CDR3 length: 14
V gene: TRBV9
J gene: TRBJ2-2
clone size: -
CDR3 DNA: TGTGCCAGCAGCGTAACCCAATACACCGGGGAGCTGTTTTTT
CDR3 protein: CASSVTQYTGELFF

D gene: -
CDR3 length: 13
V gene: TRBV15
J gene: TRBJ2-5
clone size: -
CDR3 DNA: TGTGCCACCAGAAGCTCGCGGCAAGAGACCCAGTACTTC
CDR3 protein: CATRSSRQETQYF

D gene: -
CDR3 length: 14
V gene: TRBV5-6
J gene: TRBJ1-2
clone size: few
CDR3 DNA: TGTGCCAGCAGCTGGACGGGGGTGGACTATGGCTACACCTTC
CDR3 protein: CASSWTGVDYGYTF

D gene: -
CDR3 length: 15
V gene: TRBV7-2
J gene: TRBJ1-4
clone size: -
CDR3 DNA: TGTGCCAGCAGCTTAGATCGGGGAAATAATGAAAAACTGTTTTTT
CDR3 protein: CASSLDRGNNEKLFF

D gene: -
CDR3 length: 11
V gene: TRBV29-1
J gene: TRBJ2-7
clone size: -
CDR3 DNA: TGCAGCGTTGCGCAGGGTTACGAGCAGTACTTC
CDR3 protein: CSVAQGYEQYF

D gene: TRBD1
CDR3 length: 13
V gene: TRBV24-1
J gene: TRBJ2-2
clone size: few
CDR3 DNA: TGTGCCACCAGTGGAACAGGGGCCGGGGAGCTGTTTTTT
CDR3 protein: CATSGTGAGELFF

D gene: TRBD2
CDR3 length: 13
V gene: TRBV20-1
J gene: TRBJ2-7
clone size: few
CDR3 DNA: TGCAGTGCACCGGGACTAGTGACCTACGAGCAGTACTTC
CDR3 protein: CSAPGLVTYEQYF

D gene: TRBD2
CDR3 length: 14
V gene: TRBV3-1
J gene: TRBJ2-2
clone size: few
CDR3 DNA: TGTGCCAGCAGCGGACTAGCGGGACTCGGGGAGCTGTTTTTT
CDR3 protein: CASSGLAGLGELFF

D gene: TRBD1
CDR3 length: 16
V gene: TRBV15
J gene: TRBJ2-3
clone size: -
CDR3 DNA: TGTGCCACCAGCACGCGGGCCCCAGGGGGTACAGATACGCAGTATTTT
CDR3 protein: CATSTRAPGGTDTQYF

D gene: -
CDR3 length: 11
V gene: TRBV25-1
J gene: TRBJ2-1
clone size: -
CDR3 DNA: TGTGCCAGCAGGGATAGACATGAGCAGTTCTTC
CDR3 protein: CASRDRHEQFF

D gene: TRBD2
CDR3 length: 16
V gene: TRBV10-3
J gene: TRBJ2-1
clone size: -
CDR3 DNA: TGTGCCATCAGAGTAGAGAGAGCGGGAAGTAGAGATGAGCAGTTCTTC
CDR3 protein: CAIRVERAGSRDEQFF

D gene: -
CDR3 length: 11
V gene: TRBV11-2
J gene: TRBJ1-2
clone size: few
CDR3 DNA: TGTGCCAGCGGGTGGAGATATGGCTACACCTTC
CDR3 protein: CASGWRYGYTF

D gene: TRBD1
CDR3 length: 14
V gene: TRBV2
J gene: TRBJ1-2
clone size: once
CDR3 DNA: TGTGCCAGCAGTGACAGGGACAGGGGGGCTGGCTACACCTTC
CDR3 protein: CASSDRDRGAGYTF